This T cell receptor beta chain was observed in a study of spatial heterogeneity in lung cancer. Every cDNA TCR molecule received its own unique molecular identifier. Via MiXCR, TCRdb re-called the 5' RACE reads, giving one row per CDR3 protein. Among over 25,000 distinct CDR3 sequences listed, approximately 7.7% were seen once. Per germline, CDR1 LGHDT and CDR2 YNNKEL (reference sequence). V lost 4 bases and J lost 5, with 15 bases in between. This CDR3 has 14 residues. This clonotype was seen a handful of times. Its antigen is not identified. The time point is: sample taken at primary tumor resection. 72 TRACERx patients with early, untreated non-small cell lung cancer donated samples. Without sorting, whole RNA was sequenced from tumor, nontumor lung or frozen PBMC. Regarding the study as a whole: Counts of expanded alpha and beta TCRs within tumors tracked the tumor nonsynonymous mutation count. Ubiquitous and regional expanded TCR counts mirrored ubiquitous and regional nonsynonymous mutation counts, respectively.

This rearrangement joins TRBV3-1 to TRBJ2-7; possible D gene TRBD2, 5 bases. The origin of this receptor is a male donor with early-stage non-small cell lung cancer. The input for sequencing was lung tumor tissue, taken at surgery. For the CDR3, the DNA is TGTGCCAGCAGCCGTAAGTGGCCCGGGGACGAGCAGTACTTC. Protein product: CASSRKWPGDEQYF.